This is a list of T cell receptor beta chains from one sample in a study of graft-versus-host responses after intestinal transplantation. Antigens of these TCRs are unknown. Sequencing used immunoSEQ multiplex PCR; TCRdb keeps in-frame clones, though not all of them. The data hold 85,000 to 90,000 clones, with under 90% observed a single time. The sample here was unstimulated CD4+ T cells sorted from spleen or lymph node cells, taken before intestinal transplant. Source of these receptors: a human donor who received an intestinal transplant. Both conserved end residues are part of each CDR3. The D gene is left open where the match is weak. The listing skips clone size in some rows; elsewhere it reads once, few, many or a size class.

CDR3 protein,CDR3 DNA,CDR3 length,V gene,clone size,J gene,D gene
CASSGPAGSDTQYF,TGTGCCAGCAGTGGCCCGGCGGGATCGGATACGCAGTATTTT,14,TRBV2,once,TRBJ2-3,.
CASSIDSSAGGIGYEQYF,TGTGCCAGTAGTATAGATTCCTCAGCAGGGGGGATCGGCTACGAGCAGTACTTC,18,TRBV19,.,TRBJ2-7,.
CASSSLAHRGGAGELFF,TGCGCCAGCAGCTCACTGGCGCACAGGGGAGGTGCCGGGGAGCTGTTTTTT,17,TRBV5-1,.,TRBJ2-2,.
CASSFDMIRGRTGELFF,TGTGCCAGCAGCTTTGATATGATTAGAGGGCGCACCGGGGAGCTGTTTTTT,17,TRBV11-2,.,TRBJ2-2,.
CASSRTRDYGYTF,TGTGCCAGCAGCCGGACTCGAGACTATGGCTACACCTTC,13,TRBV7-8,.,TRBJ1-2,.
CASSLGLAQNIQYF,TGTGCCAGCAGCCTGGGACTAGCCCAAAACATTCAGTACTTC,14,TRBV11-2,.,TRBJ2-4,TRBD2
CASSTRTGGGNEQFF,TGCGCCAGCAGCACACGGACAGGGGGGGGGAATGAGCAGTTCTTC,15,TRBV5-1,.,TRBJ2-1,TRBD1
CASSPIDRRYTGELFF,TGTGCCAGCAGCCCCATTGACAGGAGATACACCGGGGAGCTGTTTTTT,16,TRBV11-2,.,TRBJ2-2,.
CASSLGLTAEKLFF,TGTGCCAGCAGCTTAGGCCTCACAGCTGAAAAACTGTTTTTT,14,TRBV11-2,.,TRBJ1-4,.
CPHGVAGGSEETQYF,TGCCCACATGGGGTAGCGGGGGGTTCGGAAGAGACCCAGTACTTC,15,TRBV10-1,.,TRBJ2-5,TRBD2
CASSPSGLALLSGANVLTF,TGTGCCAGCTCACCATCAGGACTAGCCCTCCTCTCTGGGGCCAACGTCCTGACTTTC,19,TRBV18,.,TRBJ2-6,TRBD2
CASETGPTEAFF,TGTGCCAGCGAGACAGGTCCCACTGAAGCTTTCTTT,12,TRBV2,.,TRBJ1-1,.
CASSPDRGGEKLFF,TGTGCCAGCAGTCCGGACAGGGGGGGTGAAAAACTGTTTTTT,14,TRBV7-2,once,TRBJ1-4,TRBD1
CTSTTGTSGTSSYNEQFF,TGCACCAGCACAACCGGGACTAGCGGCACAAGCTCCTACAATGAGCAGTTCTTC,18,TRBV1,.,TRBJ2-1,.
CASSGQPNEKLFF,TGTGCCAGCAGCGGACAGCCTAATGAAAAACTGTTTTTT,13,TRBV9,.,TRBJ1-4,.
CASSFGDIQYF,TGCGCCAGCAGCTTCGGGGACATTCAGTACTTC,11,TRBV5-1,few,TRBJ2-4,.
CASSLVGTSGGPNAYEQYF,TGCGCCAGCAGCTTGGTCGGGACTAGCGGGGGCCCTAACGCCTACGAGCAGTACTTC,19,TRBV5-1,.,TRBJ2-7,TRBD2
CASSLAGPNSGANVLTF,TGCGCCAGCAGCTTGGCAGGGCCGAACTCTGGGGCCAACGTCCTGACTTTC,17,TRBV5-1,.,TRBJ2-6,.
CASTAGRPYEQYF,TGTGCCAGCACGGCGGGCCGCCCATACGAGCAGTACTTC,13,TRBV25-1,.,TRBJ2-7,.
CASSLGAGPTNEKLFF,TGTGCCAGCAGCTTAGGGGCGGGGCCAACTAATGAAAAACTGTTTTTT,16,TRBV7-6,.,TRBJ1-4,.
CASSEPGHSYEQYF,TGCGCCAGCAGTGAACCGGGACACAGCTACGAGCAGTACTTC,14,TRBV10-1,.,TRBJ2-7,.
CASRAVGLRIYEQYF,TGTGCCAGCAGGGCCGTGGGACTTAGGATCTACGAGCAGTACTTC,15,TRBV6-1,.,TRBJ2-7,.
CASSEADRGYYGYTF,TGTGCCAGCAGTGAAGCGGACAGGGGGTATTATGGCTACACCTTC,15,TRBV6-1,.,TRBJ1-2,TRBD1
CASRRQGASTEAFF,TGTGCCAGCAGGCGACAGGGGGCGAGCACTGAAGCTTTCTTT,14,TRBV7-3,.,TRBJ1-1,TRBD1
CASSLQLNTEAFF,TGTGCCAGCAGCTTGCAGTTGAACACTGAAGCTTTCTTT,13,TRBV11-2,once,TRBJ1-1,.
CASSQMTGPLHQPQHF,TGTGCCAGCAGCCAGATGACAGGGCCGTTGCATCAGCCCCAGCATTTT,16,TRBV7-9,.,TRBJ1-5,TRBD1
CASTLGASGGPPRGTQYF,TGTGCCAGCACCCTGGGGGCTAGCGGGGGGCCTCCAAGAGGGACCCAGTACTTC,18,TRBV7-8,.,TRBJ2-5,TRBD2
CASSRRGRSSYNSPLHF,TGTGCCAGCAGCCGCAGGGGTAGGAGCTCCTATAATTCACCCCTCCACTTT,17,TRBV5-6,few,TRBJ1-6,.
CASSSDRENSPLHF,TGTGCCAGCAGCTCGGACAGGGAAAATTCACCCCTCCACTTT,14,TRBV7-9,.,TRBJ1-6,TRBD1
CASSGEGRQPQHF,TGTGCCAGCAGTGGGGAGGGTCGGCAGCCCCAGCATTTT,13,TRBV2,.,TRBJ1-5,.
CASSSGQGVREAFF,TGTGCCAGCTCTTCAGGACAGGGGGTTAGGGAAGCTTTCTTT,14,TRBV18,.,TRBJ1-1,TRBD1
CASSYRLAGLGEQYF,TGTGCCAGCAGTTACCGGCTAGCGGGGCTGGGGGAGCAGTACTTC,15,TRBV6-5,.,TRBJ2-5,TRBD2
CSAGTSEAFF,TGCAGCGCCGGGACATCTGAAGCTTTCTTT,10,TRBV29-1,.,TRBJ1-1,.
CAIGSRGAGTDTQYF,TGTGCCATCGGTTCCCGGGGGGCTGGCACAGATACGCAGTATTTT,15,TRBV10-3,.,TRBJ2-3,.
CASSLARLGKGTDTQYF,TGTGCCAGCAGCTTAGCCCGACTGGGTAAGGGCACAGATACGCAGTATTTT,17,TRBV11-2,.,TRBJ2-3,.
CASYRDRPDTQYF,TGTGCCAGCTACAGAGACCGCCCGGATACGCAGTATTTT,13,TRBV6-4,.,TRBJ2-3,.
CASSDQNRGRDTQYF,TGTGCCAGCAGCGACCAAAACAGGGGGCGGGATACGCAGTATTTT,15,TRBV9,.,TRBJ2-3,TRBD1